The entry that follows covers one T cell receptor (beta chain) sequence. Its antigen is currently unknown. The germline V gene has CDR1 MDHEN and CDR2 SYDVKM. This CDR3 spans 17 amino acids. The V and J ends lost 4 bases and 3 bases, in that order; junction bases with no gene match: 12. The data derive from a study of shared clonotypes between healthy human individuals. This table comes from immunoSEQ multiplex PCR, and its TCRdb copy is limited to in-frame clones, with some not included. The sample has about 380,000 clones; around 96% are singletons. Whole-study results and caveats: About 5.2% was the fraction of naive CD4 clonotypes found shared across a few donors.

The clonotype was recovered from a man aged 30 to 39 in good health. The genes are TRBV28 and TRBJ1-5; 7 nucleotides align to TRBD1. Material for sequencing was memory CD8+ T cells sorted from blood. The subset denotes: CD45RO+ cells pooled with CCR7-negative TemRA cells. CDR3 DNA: TGTGCCAGCAGTTACCAGAGGGGGACAGATTACAATCAGCCCCAGCATTTT. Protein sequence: CASSYQRGTDYNQPQHF.